These T cell receptor beta chains were read from a single sample in a study of response to subunit inactivated influenza vaccine. In TCRdb, the RT-PCR reads were re-called with MiXCR into one record per CDR3 protein. This sample yields about 780,000 distinct CDR3 sequences, of which less than 20% are seen a single time; approximately 11% belongs to the top ten. Here the sequenced sample was PBMCs from blood, taken more than 4 days after vaccination. The receptors derive from a man aged 50-59 years who received an inactivated influenza vaccine. Both conserved end residues are part of each CDR3. D genes are given only for firm matches. Rows give clone size only sometimes, using once, few, many, or a class for an expanded clone.

>-|-|TRBJ2-5|TRBV25-1
CASNRREETQYF
TGTGCCAGCAACCGACGTGAAGAGACCCAGTACTTC
>-|-|TRBJ2-7|TRBV29-1
CSVLATDYEQYF
TGCAGCGTGTTGGCCACCGACTACGAGCAGTACTTC
>TRBD1|few|TRBJ2-1|TRBV11-3
CASSTRDRGSNEQFF
TGTGCCAGCAGCACTCGGGACAGGGGTAGCAATGAGCAGTTCTTC
>-|few|TRBJ1-6|TRBV4-1
CASSQVGARSLHF
TGCGCCAGCAGCCAAGTAGGGGCACGGAGCCTCCACTTT
>-|few|TRBJ1-1|TRBV12-3/TRBV12-4
CASSKTMNTEAFF
TGTGCCAGCAGCAAAACTATGAACACTGAAGCTTTCTTT
>TRBD2|-|TRBJ2-7|TRBV4-2
CASSQDLYSGGAYEQYF
TGTGCCAGCAGCCAAGATCTCTATAGCGGGGGGGCCTACGAGCAGTACTTC
>TRBD1|-|TRBJ1-1|TRBV28
CASSSGGVAEAFF
TGTGCCAGCAGTTCAGGGGGGGTAGCTGAAGCTTTCTTT
>-|many|TRBJ2-3|TRBV10-3
CAISDLAGITTDTQYF
TGTGCCATCAGTGACCTAGCTGGGATTACCACAGATACGCAGTATTTT
>-|few|TRBJ2-7|TRBV27
CASSPRLFAYEQYF
TGTGCCAGCAGCCCCCGGCTCTTCGCCTACGAGCAGTACTTC
>-|many|TRBJ1-5|TRBV7-2
CASSASGLNNQPQHF
TGTGCCAGCAGCGCCTCTGGACTGAACAATCAGCCCCAGCATTTT
>TRBD2|-|TRBJ2-5|TRBV20-1
CSAHELASQETQYF
TGCAGTGCTCATGAACTAGCGAGTCAAGAGACCCAGTACTTC
>TRBD1|few|TRBJ2-3|TRBV29-1
CSVVPGQGATDTQYF
TGCAGCGTTGTTCCGGGACAGGGGGCAACAGATACGCAGTATTTT
>TRBD1|-|TRBJ1-4|TRBV2
CASRELDRAGGEKLFF
TGTGCCAGCAGGGAACTAGACAGGGCCGGCGGTGAAAAACTGTTTTTT
>-|-|TRBJ2-1|TRBV12-3/TRBV12-4
CASSLKLADNEQFF
TGTGCCAGCAGTTTAAAGCTAGCTGACAATGAGCAGTTCTTC
>-|-|TRBJ2-3|TRBV4-3
CASSQDLLAGRGTQYF
TGCGCCAGCAGCCAAGATTTGCTGGCGGGTCGAGGTACGCAGTATTTT
>-|many|TRBJ1-5|TRBV20-1
CSASKGNQPQHF
TGCAGTGCTAGTAAGGGGAATCAGCCCCAGCATTTT
>TRBD2|few|TRBJ2-1|TRBV12-3/TRBV12-4
CASSLYVWSGRGDEQFF
TGTGCCAGCAGCCTCTACGTGTGGAGCGGGAGGGGGGATGAGCAGTTCTTC
>-|-|TRBJ2-5|TRBV5-1
CASAEGAFGQYF
TGCGCCAGCGCTGAAGGGGCGTTTGGCCAGTACTTC
>-|-|TRBJ2-7|TRBV12-3/TRBV12-4
CASSFGSLPEQYF
TGTGCCAGCAGTTTCGGGAGTCTCCCCGAGCAGTACTTC
>-|-|TRBJ2-3|TRBV5-1
CASSKPGHADTQYF
TGCGCCAGCAGCAAGCCCGGACATGCCGATACGCAGTATTTT
>-|few|TRBJ2-7|TRBV7-9
CASSPEDSTYEQYF
TGTGCCAGCAGCCCTGAGGACTCGACCTACGAGCAGTACTTC
>-|few|TRBJ1-3|TRBV5-1
CASSLDLRISGNTIYF
TGCGCCAGCAGCTTGGATTTACGAATCTCTGGAAACACCATATATTTT
>-|-|TRBJ2-1|TRBV7-2
CASSTRQVHNEQFF
TGTGCCAGCAGCACGAGACAGGTTCACAATGAGCAGTTCTTC
>-|few|TRBJ1-5|TRBV12-3/TRBV12-4
CASSFSLIQPQHF
TGTGCCAGCAGTTTTTCACTGATCCAGCCCCAGCATTTT
>-|-|TRBJ2-2|TRBV7-2
CASSLVGSGATGELFF
TGTGCCAGCAGCTTAGTAGGATCCGGCGCCACCGGGGAGCTGTTTTTT
>-|few|TRBJ2-1|TRBV7-8
CASSYGGTVYNEQFF
TGTGCCAGCAGTTACGGGGGGACAGTCTACAATGAGCAGTTCTTC
>TRBD1|few|TRBJ1-5|TRBV12-3/TRBV12-4
CASRTGAGDRYSNQPQHF
TGTGCCAGCAGAACAGGGGCCGGAGATAGGTATAGCAATCAGCCCCAGCATTTT